One and the same sample provided the 22 T cell receptor beta chains below, sequenced in a study of a mutant IDH1 vaccine in newly diagnosed glioma. Time point: week 47, end of study. A single vaccine dose contained 300 ug of mutant IDH1 20-mer peptide, and topical imiquimod was used with it. The assay was immunoSEQ multiplex PCR, and TCRdb's table has in-frame clones only and misses some. The repertoire consists of approximately 84,000 clones, with roughly four fifths occurring once and the leading ten covering around 5%. These TCRs' antigens remain unknown. The sequencing used PBMCs, collected from a glioma patient whose treatment included an IDH1 peptide vaccine. The receptors were sampled from a man between 40 and 49 years old with glioma.

This clone was found once. V is TRBV6-5 and J is TRBJ2-2; D might be TRBD2 (6 bases). V lost 5 bases and J 5 bases, leaving 15 bases between the germline ends. CDR1 and CDR2 (germline): MNHEY, SVGAGI. The CDR3 sequence is 15 residues long. CDR3 bases: TGTGCCAGCAGTACGGGACTTTTTGCGACCGGGGAGCTGTTTTTT. It encodes CASSTGLFATGELFF.

The rearrangement links TRBV29-1 to TRBJ2-3; D gene uncertain. Per germline, CDR1 SQVTM and CDR2 ANQGSEA. The CDR3 is made up of 17 amino acids. The germline V and J ends were trimmed by 0 bases and 1 base, with 17 bases remaining between them. For the CDR3, the DNA is TGCAGCGTTGAAGATCAAAGGTTCCACTCCGGCACAGATACGCAGTATTTT. Its protein product is CSVEDQRFHSGTDTQYF.

The sample holds a few counts of this clone. This chain joins TRBV7-2 and TRBJ1-4; unclear D gene. Germline-derived CDR1 and CDR2 are SGHTA and FQGNSA. V lost 5 bases and J 10 bases, leaving 11 bases between the germline ends. The CDR3 has 12 amino acids. The CDR3 loop is CASSPKTRKLFF. In nucleotides, the CDR3 is TGTGCCAGCAGCCCCAAGACCCGAAAACTGTTTTTT.

The V gene is TRBV5-1, the J gene TRBJ1-3; D might be TRBD1 (5 bases). The CDR3 consists of 14 residues. Germline V CDR1 and CDR2: SGHRS, YFSETQ. V lost 2 bases, J lost 4 bases, and 10 bases lay in between. This CDR3 is CASSFGGGGNTIYF. CDR3 sequence (DNA): TGCGCCAGCAGCTTCGGGGGAGGAGGAAACACCATATATTTT.

V is TRBV6-1 and J is TRBJ2-2; 9 positions agree with TRBD1. CDR3 length equals 15 residues. Germline CDR1 and CDR2: MNHNS and SASEGT. Unmatched junction bases numbered 6, after V lost 6 bases and J lost 4 bases. DNA of the CDR3: TGTGCCAGCAGGTCCGGGACAGGGACCACCGGGGAGCTGTTTTTT. Protein product: CASRSGTGTTGELFF.

The genes are TRBV4-3 and TRBJ2-6; weak D call: TRBD1 (5 bases). The CDR3 contains 16 residues. Germline V CDR1 and CDR2: LGHNA, YSLEER. Between the trimmed V and J ends, which lost 0 bases and 0 bases, there was a span of 6 bases. CDR3 residues: CASSQEGHSGANVLTF. The CDR3 nucleotides read TGCGCCAGCAGCCAAGAAGGACACTCTGGGGCCAACGTCCTGACTTTC.

In this sample, this clone turned up a few times. As DNA, the CDR3 is TGTGCCAGCAGCCGACCGGGGAGGGAGAACACCGGGGAGCTGTTTTTT. Its translation is CASSRPGRENTGELFF. V is TRBV6-6 and J is TRBJ2-2; 7 nucleotides agree with TRBD2. V lost 6 bases, J lost 1 base, and 8 bases stayed unmatched. Germline V CDR1 and CDR2: MNHNY, SVGAGI (reference sequence). The CDR3 has 16 residues.

The sample holds one count of this clone. V and J are TRBV6-5 and TRBJ1-5; 8 positions agree with TRBD1. V was pared by 5 bases and J by 1 base, with 4 bases of the junction left unmatched. This CDR3 has 15 residues. Germline V CDR1 and CDR2: MNHEY, SVGAGI. This chain's CDR3 is CASSKDRASNQPQHF. For the CDR3, the DNA is TGTGCCAGCAGTAAGGACAGGGCCAGCAATCAGCCCCAGCATTTT.

The chain joins TRBV5-4 to TRBJ2-1; tentatively, D is TRBD2 (6 bases). Trimming left V 4 bases short and J 1 base short, with 9 bases between. This CDR3 is built from 14 residues. Germline CDR1 reads SGHNT; CDR2 reads YYREEE (reference sequence). The CDR3 DNA sequence: TGTGCCAGCAGCCCGGGACTTTCCTACAATGAGCAGTTCTTC. This translates into CASSPGLSYNEQFF.

This clone was seen a handful of times. This chain uses TRBV30 with TRBJ1-5, with 7 bases matching TRBD1. From germline, CDR1 is GTSNPN and CDR2 SVGIG (reference sequence). Losses at the gene ends were 3 bases for V and 4 bases for J; bases not matched to a gene: 9. The CDR3 is 15 residues long. The chain's CDR3 is CAWRATQGTNQPQHF. The CDR3 nucleotides are TGTGCCTGGAGAGCCACACAGGGGACGAATCAGCCCCAGCATTTT.

The chain is built from TRBV5-8 and TRBJ2-5; the D gene is possibly TRBD2 (6 bases). The CDR3 is made up of 15 amino acids. The germline gives CDR1 SGHTS, CDR2 YDEGEE. V was clipped by 0 bases and J by 5 bases, with 14 bases between them. CDR3 DNA sequence: TGTGCCAGCAGCTTGGGATACGGGGGAACGGAGACCCAGTACTTC. Translating it yields CASSLGYGGTETQYF.

Here the CDR3 reads CASSQWGLAGGTGEQYF. In DNA form, the CDR3 reads TGCGCCAGCAGCCAATGGGGACTAGCGGGAGGCACCGGCGAGCAGTACTTC. The chain employs TRBV4-3 and TRBJ2-7; TRBD2 matches 15 bases. The CDR3 has 17 residues. Trimming removed 2 bases from V and 6 bases from J; junction bases left unmatched: 8. The germline gives CDR1 LGHNA, CDR2 YSLEER.

The chain links TRBV7-9 to TRBJ2-1; the D gene could be TRBD1 or TRBD2 (5 bases each). Trimming removed 5 bases at V and 5 bases at J, with 10 bases between. From germline, CDR1 is SEHNR and CDR2 FQNEAQ (reference sequence). The CDR3 sequence is 13 residues long. The CDR3 is CASSTGTHNEQFF. The DNA for the CDR3 is TGTGCCAGCAGCACCGGGACGCACAATGAGCAGTTCTTC. Drawing the rest from reference TRBV7-9 and TRBJ2-1, the complete variable domain is DTGVSQNPRHKITKRGQNVTFRCDPISEHNRLYWYRQTLGQGPEFLTYFQNEAQLEKSRLLSDRFSAERPKGSFSTLEIQRTEQGDSAMYLCASSTGTHNEQFFGPGTRLTVL.

This chain connects TRBV21-1 to TRBJ2-7; the table's D gene call, TRBD2, was not cross checked with the DNA. TRBV21-1 is classified as a pseudogene. This CDR3 region has 17 residues. CDR3 protein: CASSKEKRQGFSYEQYF. The CDR3 DNA reads as TGTGCCAGCAGCAAAGAGAAGCGGCAAGGGTTTTCCTACGAGCAGTACTTC.

The chain carries TRBV5-6 and TRBJ2-7; D is perhaps TRBD2 (6 bases). CDR3 size: 12 residues. Trimming pared 4 bases from V and 4 bases from J, leaving 9 bases between. Germline V CDR1 and CDR2: SGHDT, YYEEEE. The CDR3 loop is CASSRGEYEQYF. The DNA of the CDR3 is TGTGCCAGCAGCCGCGGGGAATACGAGCAGTACTTC. Looking up the rest from reference TRBV5-6 and TRBJ2-7 gives the full variable domain: DAGVTQSPTHLIKTRGQQVTLRCSPKSGHDTVSWYQQALGQGPQFIFQYYEEEERQRGNFPDRFSGHQFPNYSSELNVNALLLGDSALYLCASSRGEYEQYFGPGTRLTVT.

The chain has TRBV11-2 and TRBJ2-7, with 10 nucleotides matching TRBD2. Germline CDR1 and CDR2: SGHAT and FQNNGV. The ends lost 5 bases at V and 0 bases at J; junction bases unmatched: 4. The CDR3 contains 15 residues. The CDR3 protein is CASSPTSGPSYEQYF. DNA for the CDR3: TGTGCCAGCAGCCCGACTAGCGGGCCCTCCTACGAGCAGTACTTC.

This sequence joins TRBV19 and TRBJ2-7; D is tentatively TRBD1 or TRBD2 (5 bases each). Between the trimmed V and J ends, which lost 5 bases and 7 bases, there was a span of 15 bases. In germline, CDR1 is LNHDA, CDR2 SQIVND (reference sequence). The CDR3 has 13 amino acids. The CDR3 DNA sequence: TGTGCCAGTAGTCAGTTGGGGACGGGAGAGCAGTACTTC. Translation: CASSQLGTGEQYF.

The chain links TRBV6-6 to TRBJ2-2; D is perhaps TRBD1 (5 bases). Looked up from germline, CDR1 is MNHNY and CDR2 is SVGAGI (reference sequence). V was pared by 6 bases and J by 2 bases, with 16 bases between. The CDR3 loop spans 16 amino acids. The CDR3 nucleotides read TGTGCCAGCAGCCCTCCCGGCAGGGCTAACACCGGGGAGCTGTTTTTT. Protein: CASSPPGRANTGELFF.

The chain has TRBV6-5 and TRBJ2-7, with 11 bases lining up with TRBD2. The CDR3 has 15 amino acids. Germline trimming cut 5 bases from V and 3 bases from J; bases unmatched to any gene: 6. Looked up from germline, CDR1 is MNHEY and CDR2 is SVGAGI. The CDR3 loop is CASSIAGGGYYEQYF. CDR3 bases: TGTGCCAGCAGTATAGCGGGAGGGGGATACTACGAGCAGTACTTC.

The chain uses TRBV29-1 and TRBJ2-2; 12 bases agree with TRBD2. Germline-derived CDR1 and CDR2 are SQVTM and ANQGSEA. CDR3 length: 15 residues. V trimming: 6 bases; J trimming: 6 bases; junction bases outside the gene matches: 8. CDR3 coding DNA: TGCAGCGTGGACGGACTAGCGGGACTCCCCGGGGAGCTGTTTTTT. Its translation is CSVDGLAGLPGELFF.

This clone has only a few counts. This chain links TRBV7-3 with TRBJ2-2, with D unclear. With 4 bases removed from V and 3 bases from J, the gap between germline ends came to 6 bases. The CDR3 runs 13 residues. Germline CDR1 and CDR2: SGHTA and FQGTGA. The CDR3 sequence is CASSSPDTGELFF. In DNA, the CDR3 is TGTGCCAGCAGCTCCCCTGACACCGGGGAGCTGTTTTTT.

V and J are TRBV9 and TRBJ2-7, with D perhaps TRBD2 (7 bases). The V end lost 4 bases, the J end lost 1 base, and 18 bases lay between the germline ends. Germline-derived CDR1 and CDR2 are SGDLS and YYNGEE. The CDR3 length is 16 residues. CDR3 bases: TGTGCCAGCAGCCCCTATCAACGGGGGGCTTCCTACGAGCAGTACTTC. This sequence encodes CASSPYQRGASYEQYF.